This T cell receptor (beta chain) was captured in a study of T cells expressing NK-cell markers. Study outcomes and limitations: The leading position in the CD3+CD56-NKG2C+ fraction of a handful of donors also went to these clonotypes.

Germline lookup yields CDR1 SEHNR and CDR2 FQNEAQ (reference sequence). CDR3 length: 15 amino acids. Worth noting for this clonotype: Its matching antigen is unknown.

No DNA is given; TCRdb re-called the 5' RACE reads and lists each CDR3 protein once. The sample has fewer than 400,000 distinct CDR3 sequences. This TCR was sampled from a man between 18 and 69 years old in good health. The specimen was blood T cells: a sorted CD56 or NKG2C T cell subset, CD4+ or CD8+ T cells, or bulk PBMC T cells (not recorded which). The gene calls are TRBV7-9 and TRBJ2-3; no DNA is available, so the TRBD1 call from TCRdb remains unchecked. CDR3 sequence: CASSSRRTTTDTQYF.